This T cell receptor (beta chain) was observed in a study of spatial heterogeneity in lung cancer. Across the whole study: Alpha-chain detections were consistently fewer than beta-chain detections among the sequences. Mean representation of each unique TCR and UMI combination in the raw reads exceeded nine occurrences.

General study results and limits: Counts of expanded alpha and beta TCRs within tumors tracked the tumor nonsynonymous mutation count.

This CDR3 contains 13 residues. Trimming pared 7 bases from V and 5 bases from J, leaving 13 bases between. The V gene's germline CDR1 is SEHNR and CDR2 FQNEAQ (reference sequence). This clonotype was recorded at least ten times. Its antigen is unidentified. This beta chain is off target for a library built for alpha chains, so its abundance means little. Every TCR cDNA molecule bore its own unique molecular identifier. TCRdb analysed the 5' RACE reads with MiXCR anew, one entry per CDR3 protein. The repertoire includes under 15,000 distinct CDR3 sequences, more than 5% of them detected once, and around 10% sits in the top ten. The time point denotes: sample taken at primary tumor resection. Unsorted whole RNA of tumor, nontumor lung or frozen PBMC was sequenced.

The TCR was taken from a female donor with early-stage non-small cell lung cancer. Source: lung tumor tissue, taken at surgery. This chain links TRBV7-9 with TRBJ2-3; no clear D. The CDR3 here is CASNPRGVDTQYF. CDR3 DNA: TGTGCCAGCAACCCCAGAGGTGTAGATACGCAGTATTTT.